This paragraph reports one TCR beta chain. These data belong to a study of technical replicates of blood from a handful of donors. Assay: immunoSEQ multiplex PCR; the TCRdb copy retains only in-frame clones and omits some. Among over 50,000 clones listed, about 87% were seen once. The CDR3 covers 15 residues. The germline V gene encodes CDR1 MNHEY and CDR2 SMNVEV (reference sequence). V was clipped by 4 bases and J by 6 bases; unmatched bases: 8. The source is a human donor in good health. Some clones in this sample may be carry-over from other donors' samples. The rearrangement uses TRBV27 and TRBJ2-7; 11 bases agree with TRBD2. Sequencing was performed on PBMCs. For the CDR3, the DNA is TGTGCCAGCAGTTCCGTAGCGGGAGGGCTTGTCGAGCAGTACTTC. The encoded protein is CASSSVAGGLVEQYF.